This record concerns one T cell receptor (beta chain) sequence. Its antigen remains unknown. The data were obtained in a study of cytomegalovirus exposure and HLA in healthy donors. 60 Vbeta and 13 Jbeta primers were used in PCR. Profiling relied on immunoSEQ multiplex PCR, and the TCRdb table lists in-frame clones only, not all of them. The data show roughly 180,000 clones, roughly 79% seen once. The study's findings and limits: By a later analysis, the bulk of CMV-associated TCR beta chains appeared HLA-restricted.

The CDR3 spans 15 residues. The clonotype was recovered from a man over 45 in good health and CMV-seropositive. Material: PBMCs. V and J are TRBV21-1 and TRBJ2-5; the D call in the table, TRBD1, was not verified against the DNA. The DNA matches TRBJ2-7 better at its end, which makes the J call doubtful. TRBV21-1 is a recognized pseudogene. This CDR3 is CACRRPGQDPYEQYF. The CDR3 DNA is TGTGCCTGTCGTAGGCCGGGACAGGATCCCTACGAGCAGTACTTC.